This TCR beta chain was sequenced in a study of blood T cell repertoires in COVID-19. The CDR3 is 14 residues long. Deletions cut 1 base from V and 7 bases from J, with 11 bases between. Germline loops: CDR1 SGHRS, CDR2 YFSETQ. Profiled with immunoSEQ multiplex PCR; TCRdb holds only in-frame clones, not every one. The table records around 180,000 clones, about 82% of them present only once. The genes are TRBV5-1 and TRBJ1-4; tentatively, D is TRBD1 (5 bases). The sequence was collected from a woman aged 25 to 39 with acute or convalescent COVID-19. Source material: peripheral blood. The CDR3 reads CASSLQGMGEKLFF. CDR3 nucleotides: TGCGCCAGCAGCTTGCAGGGAATGGGTGAAAAACTGTTTTTT.